Following are 16 T cell receptor beta chains from one sample sequenced in a study of blood T cell repertoires in COVID-19. The data were produced by immunoSEQ multiplex PCR, yet TCRdb's version contains in-frame clones alone and is incomplete. There are some 48,000 clones in the sample; approximately 80% occur only once, and 7.6% lies in the top ten. The sequenced sample was peripheral blood. The receptors were gathered from a human donor in a cohort sampled during active COVID-19.

This clone appeared a single time. J is TRBJ2-2 and V is TRBV28; 9 nucleotides line up with TRBD2. The J segment lost 2 bases and the V segment lost 2 bases, leaving 12 bases of the junction unmatched. The CDR3 totals 19 residues. Per germline, CDR1 MDHEN and CDR2 SYDVKM. The CDR3: CASSLRIGSGRLNTGELFF. The DNA of the CDR3 is TGTGCCAGCAGTTTACGGATAGGCAGCGGGAGGCTTAACACCGGGGAGCTGTTTTTT.

This clone was seen a single time. The V call is TRBV10-1, the J call TRBJ2-5; unclear D gene. From germline, CDR1 is WNHNN and CDR2 SYGVQD (reference sequence). V dropped 4 bases and J dropped 5 bases, with 14 bases sitting between them. There are 14 residues in the CDR3. CDR3 protein: CASSAYSLTETQYF. In nucleotides, the CDR3 is TGCGCCAGCAGTGCCTACTCCCTAACTGAGACCCAGTACTTC.

The gene calls are TRBV5-4 and TRBJ2-5, with D possibly being TRBD2 (5 bases). Per the germline V gene, CDR1 is SGHNT and CDR2 is YYREEE (reference sequence). With 5 bases removed from V and 2 bases from J, the gap between germline ends came to 25 bases. The CDR3 runs 18 residues. The CDR3 nucleotides read TGTGCCAGCAGGAAAGAGGGCCGGGGTGTGAGTAGGCAAGAGACCCAGTACTTC. Its protein product is CASRKEGRGVSRQETQYF.

The chain employs TRBV19 and TRBJ2-5, with 12 positions matching TRBD2. V dropped 5 bases and J dropped 5; count of bases not matched to a gene: 6. CDR3 length equals 15 residues. From germline, CDR1 is LNHDA and CDR2 SQIVND (reference sequence). In DNA form, the CDR3 reads TGTGCCAGTAGTCCCTGGACTAGCGGGACGGAGACCCAGTACTTC. This translates into CASSPWTSGTETQYF.

This chain connects TRBV7-8 to TRBJ1-4; 7 positions match TRBD1. The CDR3 extends over 15 amino acids. Germline V lookup: CDR1 SGHVS, CDR2 FQNEAQ. The ends lost 3 bases at V and 8 bases at J; junction bases unmatched: 9. CDR3 region: CASSLRDRKAEKLFF. The CDR3 coding sequence is TGTGCCAGCAGCTTGCGGGACAGAAAAGCCGAAAAACTGTTTTTT.

The chain has TRBV29-1 and TRBJ2-7; 15 bases align to TRBD2. V trimming: 7 bases; J trimming: 2 bases; junction bases outside the gene matches: 6. Germline V gene data show CDR1 as SQVTM and CDR2 as ANQGSEA. The CDR3 contains 15 residues. CDR3 protein: CSAGTSGRRTYEQYF. CDR3 DNA: TGCAGCGCTGGGACTAGCGGGAGGCGAACCTACGAGCAGTACTTC.

The table lists this clone with a few counts. This chain connects TRBV7-9 to TRBJ2-1; the match to TRBD2 covers 14 bases. The CDR3 contains 15 residues. The junction had 5 bases not matched to a gene; V was cut back by 4 bases and J by 9 bases. From germline, CDR1 is SEHNR and CDR2 FQNEAQ (reference sequence). CDR3 protein: CASSSGLAGVTEQFF. Here the CDR3 DNA reads TGTGCCAGCAGCTCGGGACTAGCGGGAGTGACTGAGCAGTTCTTC.

The rearrangement links TRBV28 to TRBJ2-5; 14 bases line up with TRBD2. Looked up from germline, CDR1 is MDHEN and CDR2 is SYDVKM. The trim removed 3 bases at V and 9 bases at J, leaving 12 bases unmatched. The CDR3 length is 17 residues. The chain's CDR3 is CASSFRTAGLAGAPQYF. CDR3 DNA: TGTGCCAGCAGTTTTCGGACAGCGGGACTAGCGGGAGCCCCCCAGTACTTC.

The sample holds a few counts of this clone. The chain uses TRBV9 and TRBJ1-3; maybe TRBD1 (6 bases). V lost 0 bases to trimming and J lost 2 bases, with 9 bases between them. This CDR3 comprises 15 residues. CDR1 SGDLS and CDR2 YYNGEE come from the germline V gene. Here the CDR3 reads CASSVASGAGNTIYF. DNA for the CDR3: TGTGCCAGCAGCGTAGCATCAGGGGCTGGAAACACCATATATTTT. Combining the CDR3 with reference TRBV9 and TRBJ1-3 gives the whole variable domain DSGVTQTPKHLITATGQRVTLRCSPRSGDLSVYWYQQSLDQGLQFLIQYYNGEERAKGNILERFSAQQFPDLHSELNLSSLELGDSALYFCASSVASGAGNTIYFGEGSWLTVV.

At least ten counts were recorded for this clone. The chain couples TRBV5-1 to TRBJ1-2; 7 nucleotides agree with TRBD1. The CDR3 runs to 16 residues. The J segment lost 3 bases and the V segment lost 4 bases, leaving 12 bases of the junction unmatched. Germline-derived CDR1 and CDR2 are SGHRS and YFSETQ. The CDR3 sequence is CASSPRTGALYYGYTF. Written as DNA, the CDR3 is TGCGCCAGCAGCCCGAGGACAGGCGCATTATACTATGGCTACACCTTC.

J is TRBJ2-3 and V is TRBV7-3; D is possibly TRBD2 (5 bases). V shed 5 bases and J shed 3 bases, with 12 bases lying between them. Germline CDR1 and CDR2: SGHTA and FQGTGA. The CDR3 spans 14 residues. CDR3 protein: CASSPGVETDTQYF. CDR3 DNA sequence: TGTGCCAGCAGCCCCGGGGTGGAAACAGATACGCAGTATTTT.

The CDR3 protein is CASSQSGYNEQFF. Here the CDR3 DNA reads TGTGCCAGCAGCCAGAGCGGGTACAATGAGCAGTTCTTC. The chain combines TRBV14 with TRBJ2-1, with D possibly being TRBD2 (6 bases). The CDR3 loop spans 13 amino acids. Germline assignment: CDR1 SGHDN and CDR2 FVKESK. The V end lost 3 bases, the J end lost 4 bases, and 7 bases lay between the germline ends.

The CDR3 loop reads CASSQSRDRAYEQYF. The CDR3 DNA sequence: TGTGCCAGCAGTCAAAGCCGGGACAGGGCTTACGAGCAGTACTTC. The chain has TRBV7-8 and TRBJ2-7, with TRBD1 matching 9 bases. The germline V gene encodes CDR1 SGHVS and CDR2 FQNEAQ. V shed 6 bases and J 4 bases; nucleotides not matched to a gene: 10. The CDR3 covers 15 residues.

The rearrangement links TRBV23-1 to TRBJ1-4; D is ambiguous. TRBV23-1 is designated an ORF whose function remains uncertain. The ends were cut back, 0 bases at V and 2 bases at J, with 16 bases in the middle. The CDR3 spans 18 residues. This chain's CDR3 is CASSQSPLGRLTNEKLFF. CDR3 DNA: TGCGCCAGCAGTCAATCGCCCCTGGGCAGGCTCACTAATGAAAAACTGTTTTTT.

V usage is TRBV19 and J usage is TRBJ2-1, with TRBD2 matching 8 bases. Germline loops: CDR1 LNHDA, CDR2 SQIVND (reference sequence). The V segment lost 8 bases and the J segment 4 bases; nucleotides outside the gene matches: 7. The CDR3 loop spans 14 amino acids. This chain's CDR3 is CASSKRELYNEQFF. The CDR3 DNA is TGTGCCAGTTCCAAGCGGGAGTTGTACAATGAGCAGTTCTTC.

This chain uses TRBV5-4 with TRBJ2-3, with D maybe TRBD1 (5 bases). Germline-derived CDR1 and CDR2 are SGHNT and YYREEE (reference sequence). The CDR3 loop spans 15 amino acids. V lost 5 bases and J 4 bases, leaving 17 bases between the germline ends. CDR3 residues: CASSSWTPGADTQYF. CDR3 DNA sequence: TGTGCCAGCAGTTCCTGGACACCCGGCGCAGATACGCAGTATTTT.